This TCR beta chain was documented in a study of shared clonotypes between healthy human individuals. Germline lookup yields CDR1 GTSNPN and CDR2 SVGIG (reference sequence). Trimming took 5 bases from V and 0 from J, leaving 10 bases between them. CDR3 size: 13 residues. This table comes from immunoSEQ multiplex PCR, and its TCRdb copy is limited to in-frame clones, with some not included. The sample records around 2.3 million clones, around 95% being singletons. J is TRBJ1-1 and V is TRBV30; TRBD1 is a possible D gene (6 bases). The receptor's source is a man aged 18 to 35 in good health. Sequenced material: naive CD4+ T cells sorted from blood. Subset in this sample: CD45RA+ positively selected. The CDR3 sequence is CAWDRSMNTEAFF. In DNA, the CDR3 is TGTGCCTGGGACAGGTCCATGAACACTGAAGCTTTCTTT.